This T cell receptor (beta chain) appears in the sequencing data of a study of blood T cell repertoires in COVID-19. Overall study context: Samples came from the United States, Italy and Spain, spanning acute and convalescent COVID-19. Sample material is recorded as cDNA or gDNA derived from T cells, B-cell-depleted T cells, or PBMCs.

The table came from immunoSEQ multiplex PCR; TCRdb's copy has only in-frame clones and leaves some out. Of about 360,000 clones listed, around 87% are singletons. The sample comprised peripheral blood. The receptor comes from a human donor in a cohort sampled during active COVID-19.

The CDR3 sequence is CAWRQGQLGYGYTF. In nucleotides, the CDR3 is TGTGCCTGGAGACAGGGACAGTTGGGCTATGGCTACACCTTC. The chain recombines TRBV30 with TRBJ1-2; TRBD1 agrees at 7 bases. This CDR3 region has 14 residues. Germline assignment: CDR1 GTSNPN and CDR2 SVGIG (reference sequence). Trimming cost V 3 bases and J 4 bases; bases outside gene matches: 8.